Listed below are T cell receptor beta chains from one sample, sequenced in a study of blood T cell repertoires in COVID-19. Profiled with immunoSEQ multiplex PCR; TCRdb holds only in-frame clones, not every one. The sample has about 160,000 clones; more than 75% are singletons. Sequences were obtained from peripheral blood. These receptors were taken from a woman aged 45-65 years with COVID-19, enrolled during active disease. Each CDR3 is given without its conserved first and last residue. Clone sizes are given selectively: once, few, many, or a class where the clone is expanded.

v_gene: TRBV6-5
j_gene: TRBJ1-1
abundance: .
CDR3aa: ASSYGSGEAF

v_gene: TRBV5-1
j_gene: TRBJ2-7
abundance: .
CDR3aa: ASSPTGPGEQY

v_gene: TRBV10-1
j_gene: TRBJ1-6
abundance: few
CDR3aa: ASSESNGGNSPLH

v_gene: TRBV5-4
j_gene: TRBJ2-6
abundance: .
CDR3aa: ASSPGIDSGANVLT

v_gene: TRBV9
j_gene: TRBJ2-4
abundance: .
CDR3aa: ASSVGLGEGFGAKNIQY

v_gene: TRBV4-2
j_gene: TRBJ2-2
abundance: .
CDR3aa: ASSQDQTSGGNSRELF

v_gene: TRBV11-2
j_gene: TRBJ2-7
abundance: .
CDR3aa: ASSVPGQGPYEQY

v_gene: TRBV7-9
j_gene: TRBJ1-5
abundance: .
CDR3aa: ASSQDYQPQH

v_gene: TRBV6-5
j_gene: TRBJ1-1
abundance: .
CDR3aa: ASSYPTGANTEAF

v_gene: TRBV6-5
j_gene: TRBJ1-2
abundance: once
CDR3aa: ASIDSQGSPYGYT

v_gene: TRBV11-2
j_gene: TRBJ2-3
abundance: .
CDR3aa: ASSQGLAGPTDTQY

v_gene: TRBV6-6
j_gene: TRBJ2-5
abundance: .
CDR3aa: ASSPGTGGSLGETQY

v_gene: TRBV18
j_gene: TRBJ2-1
abundance: .
CDR3aa: ASSPYSGGPRGYNEQF

v_gene: TRBV29-1
j_gene: TRBJ2-7
abundance: .
CDR3aa: SVEDLGQGALGYEQY

v_gene: TRBV5-1
j_gene: TRBJ2-7
abundance: .
CDR3aa: ASKVGAGDLYEQY

v_gene: TRBV7-7
j_gene: TRBJ2-5
abundance: .
CDR3aa: ASTPRGVGTQY

v_gene: TRBV5-1
j_gene: TRBJ2-7
abundance: .
CDR3aa: ASSSRETALSYEQY

v_gene: TRBV7-9
j_gene: TRBJ1-1
abundance: few
CDR3aa: ASSSQGPNTEAF

v_gene: TRBV29-1
j_gene: TRBJ1-1
abundance: .
CDR3aa: SGPGTGAEYTEAF

v_gene: TRBV3-1/TRBV3-2
j_gene: TRBJ2-2
abundance: .
CDR3aa: ASSLRGADRAGGELF

v_gene: TRBV6-5
j_gene: TRBJ1-6
abundance: .
CDR3aa: ASSYRRMNSPLH